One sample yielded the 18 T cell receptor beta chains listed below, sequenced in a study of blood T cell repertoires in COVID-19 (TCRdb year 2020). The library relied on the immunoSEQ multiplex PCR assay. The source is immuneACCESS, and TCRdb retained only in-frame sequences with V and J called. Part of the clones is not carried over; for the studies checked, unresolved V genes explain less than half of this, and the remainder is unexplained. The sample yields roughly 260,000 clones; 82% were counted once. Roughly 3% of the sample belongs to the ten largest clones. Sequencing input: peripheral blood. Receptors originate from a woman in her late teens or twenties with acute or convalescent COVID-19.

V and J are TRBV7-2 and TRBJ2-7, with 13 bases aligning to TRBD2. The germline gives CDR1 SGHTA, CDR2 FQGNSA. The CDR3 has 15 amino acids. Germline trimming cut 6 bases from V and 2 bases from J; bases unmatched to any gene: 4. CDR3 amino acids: CASRSGLAGTYEQYF. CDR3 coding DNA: TGTGCCAGCAGATCGGGACTAGCGGGAACCTACGAGCAGTACTTC.

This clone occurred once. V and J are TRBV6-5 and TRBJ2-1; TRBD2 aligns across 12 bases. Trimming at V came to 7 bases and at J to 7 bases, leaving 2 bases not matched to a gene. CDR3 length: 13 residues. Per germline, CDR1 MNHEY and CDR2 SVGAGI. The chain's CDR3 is CASTGLAGNEQFF. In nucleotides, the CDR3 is TGTGCCAGCACTGGACTAGCGGGAAATGAGCAGTTCTTC.

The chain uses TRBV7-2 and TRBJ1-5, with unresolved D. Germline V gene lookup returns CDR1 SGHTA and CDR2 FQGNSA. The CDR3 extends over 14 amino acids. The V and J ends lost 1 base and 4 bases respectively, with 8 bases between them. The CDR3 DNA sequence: TGTGCCAGCAGCTTAGACAGAAGTAATCAGCCCCAGCATTTT. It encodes CASSLDRSNQPQHF.

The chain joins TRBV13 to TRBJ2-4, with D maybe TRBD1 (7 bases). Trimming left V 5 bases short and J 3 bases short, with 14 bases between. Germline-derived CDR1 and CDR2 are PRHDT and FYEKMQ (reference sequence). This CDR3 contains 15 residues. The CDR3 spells CASSGGTESKNIQYF. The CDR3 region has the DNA TGTGCCAGCAGCGGCGGGACAGAGAGCAAAAACATTCAGTACTTC.

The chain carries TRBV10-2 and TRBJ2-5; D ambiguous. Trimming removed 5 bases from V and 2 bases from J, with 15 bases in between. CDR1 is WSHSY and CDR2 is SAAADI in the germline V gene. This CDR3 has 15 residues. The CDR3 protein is CASSHAGSPQETQYF. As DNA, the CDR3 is TGCGCCAGCAGTCATGCCGGTAGCCCTCAAGAGACCCAGTACTTC.

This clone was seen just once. CDR3 sequence: CASSIATRINTEAFF. DNA for the CDR3: TGTGCCAGTAGTATAGCGACTCGCATCAACACTGAAGCTTTCTTT. This chain uses TRBV19 with TRBJ1-1; D ambiguous. CDR1 is LNHDA and CDR2 is SQIVND in the germline V gene (reference sequence). The CDR3 contains 15 residues. The V end was cut by 1 base, the J end by 2 bases, with 11 bases between.

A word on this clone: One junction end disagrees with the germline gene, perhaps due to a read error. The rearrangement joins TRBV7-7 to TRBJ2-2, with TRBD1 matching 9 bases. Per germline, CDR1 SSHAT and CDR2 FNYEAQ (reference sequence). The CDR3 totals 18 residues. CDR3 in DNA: TGTGCTAGCAGCTTAGGAGGTGCTGGACAGGGGCCTACCGGGGAGCTGTTTTTT. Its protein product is CASSLGGAGQGPTGELFF.

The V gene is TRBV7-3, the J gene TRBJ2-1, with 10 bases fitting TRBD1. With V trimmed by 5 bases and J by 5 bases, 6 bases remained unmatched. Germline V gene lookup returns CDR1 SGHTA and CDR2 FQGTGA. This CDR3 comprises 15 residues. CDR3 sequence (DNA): TGTGCCAGCAGCCCGGGACAGGGGTACCACAATGAGCAGTTCTTC. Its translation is CASSPGQGYHNEQFF.

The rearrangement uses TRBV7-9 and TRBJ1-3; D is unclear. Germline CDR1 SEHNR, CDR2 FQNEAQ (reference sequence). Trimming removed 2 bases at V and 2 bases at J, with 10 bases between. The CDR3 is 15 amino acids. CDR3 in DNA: TGTGCCAGCAGCTTAAGAGGTTACCCTGGAAACACCATATATTTT. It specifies CASSLRGYPGNTIYF.

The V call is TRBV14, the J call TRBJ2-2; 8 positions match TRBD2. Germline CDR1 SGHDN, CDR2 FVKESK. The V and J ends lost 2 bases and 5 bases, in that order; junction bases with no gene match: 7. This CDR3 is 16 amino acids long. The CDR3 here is CASSQRVASGTGELFF. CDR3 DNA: TGTGCCAGCAGCCAACGGGTTGCTAGCGGGACCGGGGAGCTGTTTTTT.

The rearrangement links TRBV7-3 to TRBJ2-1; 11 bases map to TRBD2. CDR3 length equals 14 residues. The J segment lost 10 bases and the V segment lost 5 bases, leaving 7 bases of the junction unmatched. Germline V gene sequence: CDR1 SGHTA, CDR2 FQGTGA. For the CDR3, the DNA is TGTGCCAGCAGCCTCAATAGCGGGAGGGACGAGCAGTTCTTC. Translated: CASSLNSGRDEQFF.

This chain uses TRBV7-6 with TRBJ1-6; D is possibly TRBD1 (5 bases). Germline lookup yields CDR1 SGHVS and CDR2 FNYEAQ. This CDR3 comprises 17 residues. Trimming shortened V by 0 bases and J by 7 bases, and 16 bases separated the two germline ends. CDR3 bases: TGTGCCAGCAGCTTAGCGGGAAGCCCAGGGCAGAATTCACCCCTCCACTTT. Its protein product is CASSLAGSPGQNSPLHF. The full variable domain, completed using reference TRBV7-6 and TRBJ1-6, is GAGVSQSPRYKVTKRGQDVALRCDPISGHVSLYWYRQALGQGPEFLTYFNYEAQQDKSGLPNDRFSAERPEGSISTLTIQRTEQRDSAMYRCASSLAGSPGQNSPLHFGNGTRLTVT.

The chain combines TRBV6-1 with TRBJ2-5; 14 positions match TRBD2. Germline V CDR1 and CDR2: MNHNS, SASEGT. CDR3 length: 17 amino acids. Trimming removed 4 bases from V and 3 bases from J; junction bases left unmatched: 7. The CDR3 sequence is CASSAGEGLAGEETQYF. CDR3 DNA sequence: TGTGCCAGCAGTGCGGGGGAGGGACTAGCGGGGGAAGAGACCCAGTACTTC.

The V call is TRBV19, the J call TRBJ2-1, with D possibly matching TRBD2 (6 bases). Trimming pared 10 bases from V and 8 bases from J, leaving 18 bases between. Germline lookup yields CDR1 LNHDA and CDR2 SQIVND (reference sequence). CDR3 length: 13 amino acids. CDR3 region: CATRLGGGYEQFF. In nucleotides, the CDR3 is TGTGCCACAAGACTAGGTGGTGGGTATGAGCAGTTCTTC.

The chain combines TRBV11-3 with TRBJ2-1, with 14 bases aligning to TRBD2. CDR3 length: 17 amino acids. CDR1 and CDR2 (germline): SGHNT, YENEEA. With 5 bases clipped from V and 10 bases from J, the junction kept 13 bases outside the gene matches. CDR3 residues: CASSPGGLAGARREQFF. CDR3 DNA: TGTGCCAGCAGCCCCGGGGGACTAGCGGGAGCCCGTCGGGAGCAGTTCTTC.

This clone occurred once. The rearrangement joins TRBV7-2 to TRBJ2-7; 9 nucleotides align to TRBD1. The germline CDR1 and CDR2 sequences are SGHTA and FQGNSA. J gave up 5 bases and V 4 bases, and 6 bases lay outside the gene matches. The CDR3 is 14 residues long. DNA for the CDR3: TGTGCCAGCAGCTCATACAGGGGGCGAGACGAGCAGTACTTC. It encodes CASSSYRGRDEQYF.

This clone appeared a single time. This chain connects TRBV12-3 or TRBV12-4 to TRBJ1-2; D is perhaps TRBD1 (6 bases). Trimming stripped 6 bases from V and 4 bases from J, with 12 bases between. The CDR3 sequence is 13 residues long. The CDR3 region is CASRPRGTYGYTF. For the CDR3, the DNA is TGTGCCAGCAGACCAAGGGGGACCTATGGCTACACCTTC.

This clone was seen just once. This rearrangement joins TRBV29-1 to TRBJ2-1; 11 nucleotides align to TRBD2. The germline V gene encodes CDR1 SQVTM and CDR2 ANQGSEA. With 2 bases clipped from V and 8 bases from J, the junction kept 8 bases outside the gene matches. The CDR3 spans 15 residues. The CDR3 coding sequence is TGCAGCGTTGAATTTCTCCTAGCGGGAGGATATGAGCAGTTCTTC. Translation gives CSVEFLLAGGYEQFF.